This T cell receptor (beta chain) emerged from a study of T cell repertoires in cytomegalovirus infection (dated by TCRdb to between 2019 and 2020). Study-level background: The HLA type of each donor mattered for the analysis, because public TCR beta signatures pointed to carriage of CMV infection along with the matching HLA type. Results the study describes overall, beyond this receptor: The ex vivo response was dominated by HLA-C-restricted CMV-specific TCR beta clonotypes, which also provided the single most frequent clonotype in two of eight donors. In both this cohort and an independent roughly 350-donor cohort, the cumulative frequency of public TCR beta family members distinguished carriers of CMV infection plus the relevant HLA type.

From the germline V gene, CDR1 is SGHTA and CDR2 is FQGNSA. Trimming leaves V shorter by 5 bases and J shorter by 4 bases, with the junction holding 8 bases beyond the gene matches. Spanning cysteine to phenylalanine, the CDR3 consists of 15 amino acids. CDR3 DNA only is kept here, 45 bases in frame from base 1. This clonotype was observed at least ten times. Its binding antigen is unknown. Base qualities are not recorded, but no much larger clone differs from it by a single base. TCRdb lists the instrument as Illumina HiSeq 1500. The public reads were reanalyzed by TCRdb: fastp trimming at Q25, MiXCR alignment, in-frame beta chains only. Rows are unified per CDR3 protein, each entry keeping the most common DNA and genes. This sample has 250,000 to 300,000 distinct CDR3 sequences in its table, and about a quarter of those were observed once. The ten largest clones represent about 15% of the sample.

The chain is made from TRBV7-2 and TRBJ2-5; the central 9 bases match TRBD2. Sequenced input: PBMCs. This receptor was taken from a human donor in good health (CMV status not recorded). Some clones in this sample may be carry-over from other donors' samples. This receptor carries the CDR3 CASSRRGAGGETQYF. The DNA sequence is TGTGCCAGCAGCCGCCGAGGAGCGGGAGGAGAGACCCAGTACTTC.